Shown below are 16 T cell receptor beta chains from a single sample sequenced in a study of blood T cell repertoires in COVID-19. Clones were sequenced by immunoSEQ multiplex PCR, and TCRdb holds only the in-frame ones, with some missing. This repertoire shows hundreds of thousands of clones, roughly 84% found once; its top ten account for about 7%. Sequences were obtained from PBMCs or T cells enriched from blood (not recorded which). The origin of the receptors is a woman in her forties who had recovered from COVID-19.

This chain links TRBV18 with TRBJ1-1; no clear D. Germline V gene data show CDR1 as KGHSH and CDR2 as LQKENI. The CDR3 totals 17 residues. Trimming removed 3 bases at V and 2 bases at J, with 19 bases between. The CDR3 loop reads CASSPKPTVVENTEAFF. As DNA, the CDR3 is TGTGCCAGCTCACCTAAACCCACAGTAGTCGAAAACACTGAAGCTTTCTTT.

V usage is TRBV18 and J usage is TRBJ2-3, with 13 bases aligning to TRBD2. Germline trimming cut 3 bases from V and 6 bases from J; bases unmatched to any gene: 6. CDR3 size: 16 residues. Germline-derived CDR1 and CDR2 are KGHSH and LQKENI. The CDR3: CASSPRTSGSVDTQYF. DNA for the CDR3: TGTGCCAGCTCACCCCGGACTAGCGGGAGCGTTGATACGCAGTATTTT.

The chain employs TRBV30 and TRBJ1-6; 7 nucleotides match TRBD1. Germline-derived CDR1 and CDR2 are GTSNPN and SVGIG (reference sequence). CDR3 length equals 17 residues. With 2 bases clipped from V and 1 base from J, the junction kept 8 bases outside the gene matches. CDR3 loop: CAWSPVGRGSYNSPLHF. The CDR3 nucleotides read TGTGCCTGGAGTCCCGTCGGCAGGGGGTCCTATAATTCACCCCTCCACTTT.

This chain joins TRBV24-1 and TRBJ1-2; the D gene is possibly TRBD1 (5 bases). Germline CDR1 reads KGHDR; CDR2 reads SFDVKD. The CDR3 extends over 18 amino acids. With 4 bases removed from V and 0 bases from J, the gap between germline ends came to 20 bases. In nucleotides, the CDR3 is TGTGCCACCAGTGACCCCCGAATAAGACAGTTTACTAACTATGGCTACACCTTC. Protein sequence: CATSDPRIRQFTNYGYTF.

The chain links TRBV11-2 to TRBJ1-3; weak D call: TRBD1 (6 bases). Germline loops: CDR1 SGHAT, CDR2 FQNNGV. The CDR3 contains 13 residues. V shed 2 bases and J shed 7 bases, with 9 bases lying between them. The CDR3 spells CASSLNRENTIYF. The CDR3 DNA sequence: TGTGCCAGCAGCTTAAACAGGGAGAACACCATATATTTT.

The chain uses TRBV4-1 and TRBJ1-2; D remains ambiguous. Trimming cost V 1 base and J 8 bases, with 14 bases left between them. The CDR3 is 14 residues long. Germline V gene lookup returns CDR1 MGHRA and CDR2 YSYEKL. In DNA form, the CDR3 reads TGCGCCAGCAGCCAAGCCGCGGGCGTTGGAGGCTACACCTTC. This codes for CASSQAAGVGGYTF.

The rearrangement links TRBV19 to TRBJ1-3; TRBD1 aligns across 7 bases. The CDR3 totals 17 residues. Germline CDR1 is LNHDA and CDR2 is SQIVND (reference sequence). V was pared by 3 bases and J by 5 bases, with 13 bases of the junction left unmatched. The CDR3 region has the DNA TGTGCCAGTAGTATCCTCGGGACCGGGACAGCTAGAAACACCATATATTTT. Protein sequence: CASSILGTGTARNTIYF.

The chain recombines TRBV29-1 with TRBJ2-5; D is unclear. The germline CDR1 and CDR2 sequences are SQVTM and ANQGSEA. The length of the CDR3 is 12 residues. The ends were cut back, 7 bases at V and 2 bases at J, with 11 bases in the middle. CDR3 region: CSGDLGQETQYF. The CDR3 DNA sequence: TGCAGCGGAGACTTGGGTCAAGAGACCCAGTACTTC.

The chain is built from TRBV2 and TRBJ2-3; possible D gene TRBD1, 6 bases. CDR1 is SNHLY and CDR2 is FYNNEI in the germline V gene. The CDR3 totals 15 residues. The ends were cut back, 8 bases at V and 1 base at J, with 16 bases in the middle. The CDR3 sequence: CASGGQQARTDTQYF. CDR3 DNA: TGTGCCAGCGGAGGACAGCAGGCTCGCACAGATACGCAGTATTTT.

Here the CDR3 reads CASSRTGSKADTQYF. CDR3 in DNA: TGCGCCAGCAGCCGGACAGGGTCGAAGGCAGATACGCAGTATTTT. The chain employs TRBV5-1 and TRBJ2-3; 8 nucleotides line up with TRBD1. Germline V CDR1 and CDR2: SGHRS, YFSETQ. The trim removed 4 bases at V and 4 bases at J, leaving 8 bases unmatched. There are 15 residues in the CDR3. The full variable domain, completed using reference TRBV5-1 and TRBJ2-3, is KAGVTQTPRYLIKTRGQQVTLSCSPISGHRSVSWYQQTPGQGLQFLFEYFSETQRNKGNFPGRFSGRQFSNSRSEMNVSTLELGDSALYLCASSRTGSKADTQYFGPGTRLTVL.

The chain employs TRBV24-1 and TRBJ1-1; TRBD1 matches at 7 bases. CDR1 and CDR2 from the germline V gene are KGHDR and SFDVKD. The J segment lost 0 bases and the V segment lost 6 bases, leaving 3 bases of the junction unmatched. This CDR3 is built from 14 residues. DNA for the CDR3: TGTGCCACCAGTCGGACAGGAATGAACACTGAAGCTTTCTTT. Translated, it gives CATSRTGMNTEAFF.

The count of this clone is one. The chain is built from TRBV2 and TRBJ1-4; D might be TRBD1 (6 bases). Germline V gene data show CDR1 as SNHLY and CDR2 as FYNNEI. This CDR3 is built from 14 residues. The ends were cut back, 6 bases at V and 8 bases at J, with 16 bases in the middle. The CDR3 spells CASSRTDRGEKLFF. DNA of the CDR3: TGTGCCAGCAGCCGGACAGATAGAGGGGAAAAACTGTTTTTT.

The chain recombines TRBV6-2 or TRBV6-3 with TRBJ2-3; TRBD1 matches at 9 bases. The V gene's germline CDR1 is MNHEY and CDR2 SVGEGT. V lost 4 bases to trimming and J lost 1 base; unmatched junction nucleotides: 3. This CDR3 region has 15 residues. The CDR3 spells CASSSRTGGTDTQYF. The CDR3 DNA reads as TGTGCCAGCAGTTCGAGGACAGGGGGCACAGATACGCAGTATTTT.

The rearrangement uses TRBV15 and TRBJ2-1; 10 nucleotides agree with TRBD2. This CDR3 region has 16 residues. V lost 0 bases to trimming and J lost 6 bases; unmatched junction nucleotides: 5. Germline CDR1 and CDR2: LNHNV and YYDKDF (reference sequence). The CDR3 bases are TGTGCCACCAGCAGAGATTGGCCTAGCGGGGGCAATGAGCAGTTCTTC. Amino acid sequence: CATSRDWPSGGNEQFF.

This sequence joins TRBV24-1 and TRBJ2-5; D is ambiguous. The CDR3 has 13 residues. V gave up 3 bases and J gave up 2 bases, with 6 bases separating them. CDR1 is KGHDR, CDR2 SFDVKD, per germline. The CDR3 protein is CATSDEQQETQYF. CDR3 nucleotides: TGTGCCACCAGTGATGAACAGCAAGAGACCCAGTACTTC.

The rearrangement joins TRBV18 to TRBJ1-2; 7 nucleotides match TRBD1. The ends lost 3 bases at V and 2 bases at J; junction bases unmatched: 6. The CDR3 totals 15 residues. CDR1 is KGHSH and CDR2 is LQKENI in the germline V gene. The DNA for the CDR3 is TGTGCCAGCTCACCTGGGGGGACAGAGAACTATGGCTACACCTTC. Residues: CASSPGGTENYGYTF.